This is a list of T cell receptor beta chains from one sample in a study of blood T cell repertoires in COVID-19. Profiled with immunoSEQ multiplex PCR; TCRdb holds only in-frame clones, not every one. The sample has some 420,000 clones, 80% to 90% seen once. Sequenced material: PBMCs or T cells enriched from blood (not recorded which). These TCRs come from a man in his thirties or forties who had recovered from COVID-19. The CDR3 runs from the conserved cysteine through the conserved F or W. A D gene is named only where the DNA matches it firmly.

>NA|TRBJ2-1|TRBV6-4
TGTGCCAGCAGTGAAGTGATGAGCTCCTACAATGAGCAGTTCTTC
CASSEVMSSYNEQFF
>NA|TRBJ2-5|TRBV28
TGTGCCAGCAGTCGACAGGTAGAAGAGACCCAGTACTTC
CASSRQVEETQYF
>NA|TRBJ2-2|TRBV7-2
TGTGCCAGCAGCATCGGAGGAGCGAACACCGGGGAGCTGTTTTTT
CASSIGGANTGELFF
>NA|TRBJ2-3|TRBV10-1
TGCGCCAGCAGTGAGTCACTGGTTTCTGGAGATACGCAGTATTTT
CASSESLVSGDTQYF
>NA|TRBJ2-7|TRBV15
TGTGCCACCAGCAGGGAGAGACCCGGCTACGAGCAGTACTTC
CATSRERPGYEQYF
>NA|TRBJ2-7|TRBV14
TGTGCCAGCAGCCAAGCGCTCACAGGGTACGAGCAGTACTTC
CASSQALTGYEQYF
>NA|TRBJ1-5|TRBV7-2
TGTGCCAGCAGCACCGGGACTGACTATCAGCCCCAGCATTTT
CASSTGTDYQPQHF
>NA|TRBJ1-6|TRBV9
TGTGCCAGCAGCGTAGGAAGGGGAACCTATAATTCACCCCTCCACTTT
CASSVGRGTYNSPLHF
>NA|TRBJ2-2|TRBV2
TGTGCCAGCATTGAAGGTCAGGGAACCGGGGAGCTGTTTTTT
CASIEGQGTGELFF
>NA|TRBJ1-5|TRBV28
TGTGCCAGCAAGAGGTCCGGCAATCAGCCCCAGCATTTT
CASKRSGNQPQHF
>TRBD2|TRBJ2-7|TRBV5-6
TGTGCCAGCACCAGTGGGACTAGCGGGACCTACGAGCAGTACTTC
CASTSGTSGTYEQYF
>TRBD2|TRBJ2-7|TRBV11-2
TGTGCCAGCAGCTTAGCACTAGCGCTTTACGAGCAGTACTTC
CASSLALALYEQYF
>TRBD2|TRBJ2-7|TRBV4-1
TGCGCCAGCAGCCAAGGACTGGGGACTAGCGGCTCCTACGAGCAGTACTTC
CASSQGLGTSGSYEQYF
>NA|TRBJ1-1|TRBV5-1
TGCGCCAGCAGCTTGGGAGGTGTGGGCACTGAAGCTTTCTTT
CASSLGGVGTEAFF